This TCR beta chain was observed in a study of blood T cells in healthy people across ages. V gave up 8 bases and J gave up 7 bases, with 15 bases separating them. CDR1 MNHEY and CDR2 SVGEGT come from the germline V gene. The CDR3 length is 13 residues. PCR was performed a second time for about 7 to 12 cycles using a sample-barcoded 5' primer and a J-beta primer mix. Via MiXCR, TCRdb re-called the 5' RACE reads, giving one row per CDR3 protein. The sample consists of about 800,000 distinct CDR3 sequences, roughly 25% of them appearing once. The sample was also reused in another study, on T cells of mothers and their children. Per that paper: For each mother, over 8 million TCR beta CDR3 reads were obtained, and for each child, 2.5 million to 3 million.

The chain combines TRBV6-2 or TRBV6-3 with TRBJ1-5, with unresolved D. Sequencing was carried out using blood. This receptor was identified in a boy aged 5-17 years in good health. The CDR3 DNA reads as TGTGCCAGCGTCGGGCAGATCTTCCAGCCCCAGCATTTT. Protein product: CASVGQIFQPQHF.